The clone carrying this T cell receptor beta chain occurred many times. Its matching antigen is unknown. This entry comes from a study of regulatory T cells in long-lasting Graves disease. Study-wide results and caveats: Sharing of public clonotypes was greater in persistent patients (about 3,000) than in new patients (around 1,000).

Time point defined: newly diagnosed GD, antithyroid drugs for less than 3 months. Scientists built the TCR library using RNA that was extracted from PBMCs. Patients came from an endocrinology department in Xi'an, China. For TCR beta, libraries came from iRepertoire HTBI primers and Arm-PCR of CDR3 regions. TCRdb re-analysed the multiplex PCR reads in MiXCR, keeping a single row per CDR3 protein. The sample lists 320,000 or so distinct CDR3 sequences; over 15% were seen once. Germline CDR1 and CDR2: MDHEN and SYDVKM. Deletions cut 6 bases from V and 4 bases from J, with 15 bases between. This CDR3 region has 14 residues.

The chain has TRBV28 and TRBJ1-2; no reliable D call. The source of this sequence is a female donor with Graves disease. Sequencing was performed on peripheral blood mononuclear cells (PBMCs), taken at new diagnosis, from a patient treated with antithyroid drugs. CDR3 coding DNA: TGTGCCAGCAGCTCTGGGTGGGGAGTCTATGGCTACACCTTC. This translates into CASSSGWGVYGYTF.